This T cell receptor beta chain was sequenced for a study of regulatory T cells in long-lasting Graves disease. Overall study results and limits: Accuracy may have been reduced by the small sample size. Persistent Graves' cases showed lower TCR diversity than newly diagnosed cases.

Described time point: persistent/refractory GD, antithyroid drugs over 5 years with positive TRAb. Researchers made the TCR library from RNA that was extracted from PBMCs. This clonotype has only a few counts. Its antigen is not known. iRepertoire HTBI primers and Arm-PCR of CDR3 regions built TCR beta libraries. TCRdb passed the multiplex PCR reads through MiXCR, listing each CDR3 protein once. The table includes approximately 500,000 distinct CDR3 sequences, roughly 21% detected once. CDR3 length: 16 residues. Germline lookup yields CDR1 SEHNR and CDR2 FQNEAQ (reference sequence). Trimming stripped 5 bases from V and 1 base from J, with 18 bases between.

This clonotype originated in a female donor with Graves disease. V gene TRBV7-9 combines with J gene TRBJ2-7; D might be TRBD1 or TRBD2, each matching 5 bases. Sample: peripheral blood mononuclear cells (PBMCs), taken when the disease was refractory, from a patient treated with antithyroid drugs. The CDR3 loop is CASSPPLKGTSYEQYF. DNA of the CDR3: TGTGCCAGCAGCCCCCCCCTGAAGGGGACGTCCTACGAGCAGTACTTC.